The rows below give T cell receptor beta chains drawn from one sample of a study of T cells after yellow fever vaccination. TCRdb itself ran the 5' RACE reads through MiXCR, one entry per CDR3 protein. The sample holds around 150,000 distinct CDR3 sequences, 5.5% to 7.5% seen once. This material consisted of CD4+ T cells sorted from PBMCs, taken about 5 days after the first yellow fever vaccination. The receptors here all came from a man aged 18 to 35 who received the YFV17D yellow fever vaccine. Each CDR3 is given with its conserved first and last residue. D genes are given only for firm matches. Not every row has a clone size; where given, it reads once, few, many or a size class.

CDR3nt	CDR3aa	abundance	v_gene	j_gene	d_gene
TGCAGTGCTAGCGGGGGGAAAGATACGCAGTATTTT	CSASGGKDTQYF	NA	TRBV20-1	TRBJ2-3	TRBD2
TGTGCCAGCAGCCTAGTGACAGGGCAGGTCAATCAGCCCCAGCATTTT	CASSLVTGQVNQPQHF	NA	TRBV7-2	TRBJ1-5	TRBD1
TGTGCCAGCAGCTTCGACAGGGCCCAAGAGACCCAGTACTTC	CASSFDRAQETQYF	many	TRBV7-2	TRBJ2-5	TRBD1
TGTGCCAGCAGCTTTTTCGACATAAGCCAAGAGACCCAGTACTTC	CASSFFDISQETQYF	NA	TRBV7-2	TRBJ2-5	NA
TGTGCCAGCAGCAACGACAGGGGTGGTTCACCCCTCCACTTT	CASSNDRGGSPLHF	many	TRBV12-3/TRBV12-4	TRBJ1-6	TRBD1
TGTGCCAGCAAACTAGTAGGCGGAGCCTACGAGCAGTACTTC	CASKLVGGAYEQYF	NA	TRBV6-1	TRBJ2-7	NA
TGTGCCAGCAGCACCCGACAGGCTTCCTCTGGAAACACCATATATTTT	CASSTRQASSGNTIYF	few	TRBV7-9	TRBJ1-3	NA
TGTGCCAGCAGTTCGACAGGCTTGGGGGCCAACGTCCTGACTTTC	CASSSTGLGANVLTF	few	TRBV28	TRBJ2-6	NA
TGTGCCAGCAGCTTAGCAACAGGGAATTCACCCCTCCACTTT	CASSLATGNSPLHF	NA	TRBV7-2	TRBJ1-6	NA
TGTGCCAGCAGTCCCCCGGTTCGGTACGCTGAAGCTTTCTTT	CASSPPVRYAEAFF	few	TRBV28	TRBJ1-1	NA
TGCGCCAGCAGCCCCCTCAGGGCAACTAATGAAAAACTGTTTTTT	CASSPLRATNEKLFF	many	TRBV4-3	TRBJ1-4	NA
TGCGCCAGCAGCCTCCGGGACGGGGCCTACGAGCAGTACTTC	CASSLRDGAYEQYF	many	TRBV5-1	TRBJ2-7	NA
NA	CASSSSTKLFF	many	TRBV6-2/TRBV6-3	TRBJ1-4	NA